The 5 T cell receptor beta chains below were found in one sample sequenced in a study of CXCR3-negative and CXCR3-positive naive CD8 T cells. General observations from the study: When CXCR3-positive naive cells were set against CXCR3-negative naive cells, the former had more hydrophobic TRB CDR3s.

Their antigens are not known. All TRB cDNA libraries came from 5' RACE performed with UMI labels. From the 5' RACE reads, TCRdb lists one entry per CDR3 protein and no DNA. Seen in this sample are more than 80,000 distinct CDR3 sequences; the ten most common clones hold 0.3% to 0.45%. Sequenced input: naive CXCR3+ CD8+ T cells from blood. The subset is: CD45RO-CCR7+CD27+CD95- naive CD8+ T cells expressing CXCR3 (TNR3+). All receptors derive from a human donor in good health. Some clones in this sample may be carry-over from other donors' samples.

The CDR3 here is CATSERGVSTDTQYF. The chain carries TRBV15 and TRBJ2-3; as DNA is missing, the TRBD1 call by TCRdb cannot be tested. CDR3 length equals 15 residues. CDR1 and CDR2 (germline): LNHNV, YYDKDF (reference sequence).

The rearrangement links TRBV12-3 or TRBV12-4 to TRBJ2-7. There are 15 residues in the CDR3. CDR3 region: CASSFGVRGSYEQYF.

The chain links TRBV7-9 to TRBJ1-1. CDR3 length equals 12 residues. Germline CDR1 reads SEHNR; CDR2 reads FQNEAQ (reference sequence). The CDR3 reads CASIGETTEAFF.

The chain joins TRBV13 to TRBJ2-7; TCRdb names TRBD1, which stays unverified in the absence of DNA. Germline V lookup: CDR1 PRHDT, CDR2 FYEKMQ (reference sequence). CDR3 size: 13 residues. The CDR3 loop reads CASRGSGKYEQYF.

The chain recombines TRBV5-1 with TRBJ1-1. The CDR3 loop spans 13 amino acids. Germline V gives CDR1 SGHRS, CDR2 YFSETQ. The CDR3 region is CASSSEVNTEAFF.